This TCR beta chain was captured in a study of T cell clonotyping in hematopoietic cell transplantation. The CDR3 length is 12 residues. Germline assignment: CDR1 SNHLY and CDR2 FYNNEI. Deletions cut 8 bases from V and 7 bases from J, with 9 bases between. Only in-frame clones appear in the TCRdb table, and some are missing; sequencing was by immunoSEQ multiplex PCR. The sample lists tens of thousands of clones; approximately 94% were seen once. Notes on the study in general: Cells were unsorted, so CD4 and CD8 contributions were not separated.

A word on this clone: Its antigen is not identified.

Sequencing was carried out using peripheral blood mononuclear cells. The V and J genes are TRBV2 and TRBJ1-6; D is unresolved. The TCR sequence derives from a woman aged 50 to 60 in good health. Some clones in this sample may be carry-over from other donors' samples. CDR3 in DNA: TGTGCCAGCCAAGCGGGAAATTCACCCCTCCACTTT. Protein product: CASQAGNSPLHF.